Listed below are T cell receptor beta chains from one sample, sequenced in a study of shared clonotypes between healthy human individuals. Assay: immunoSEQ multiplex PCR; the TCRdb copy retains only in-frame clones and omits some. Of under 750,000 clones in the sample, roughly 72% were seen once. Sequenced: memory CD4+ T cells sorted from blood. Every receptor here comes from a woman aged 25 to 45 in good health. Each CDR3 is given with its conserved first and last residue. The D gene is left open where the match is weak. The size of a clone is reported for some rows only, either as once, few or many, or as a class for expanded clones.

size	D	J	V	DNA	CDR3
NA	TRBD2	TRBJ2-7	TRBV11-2	TGTGCCAGCAGCTTAGAGACTAGCGGGAGAAAGACCTACGAGCAGTACTTC	CASSLETSGRKTYEQYF
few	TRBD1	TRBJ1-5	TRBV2	TGTGCCAGCAGTCTTCAGGGGGGAAGCAATCAGCCCCAGCATTTT	CASSLQGGSNQPQHF
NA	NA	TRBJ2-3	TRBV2	TGTGCCAGCAACTCGAGGGACGTAGATACGCAGTATTTT	CASNSRDVDTQYF
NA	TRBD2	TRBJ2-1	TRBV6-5	TGTGCCAGCAGTTACCAAGCGGGAGCAGGCAATGAGCAGTTCTTC	CASSYQAGAGNEQFF
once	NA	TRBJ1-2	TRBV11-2	TGTGCCAGCAGCTTAGATCTGTGGGGAGGTAACTATGGCTACACCTTC	CASSLDLWGGNYGYTF
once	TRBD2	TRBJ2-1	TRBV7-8	TGTGCCAGCAGCTTGGACAGAAGCGGGAGGGTACTTTACAATGAGCAGTTCTTC	CASSLDRSGRVLYNEQFF
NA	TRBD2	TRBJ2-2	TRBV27	TGTGCCAGCAGAACAGGACTAGCGGGAGGGGACACCGGGGAGCTGTTTTTT	CASRTGLAGGDTGELFF
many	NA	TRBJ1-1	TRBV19	TGTGCCAGTAGACAGGTTCCGTTGGTAGCTTTCTTT	CASRQVPLVAFF
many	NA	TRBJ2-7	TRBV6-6	TGTGCCAGCAGTCGCGACAGAGGCTTCTACGAGCAGTACTTC	CASSRDRGFYEQYF
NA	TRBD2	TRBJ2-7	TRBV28	TGTGCCAGCAGTTCCAGCACCAGCGGGGCCTCCTACGAGCAGTACTTC	CASSSSTSGASYEQYF
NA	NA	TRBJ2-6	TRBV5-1	TGCGCCAGCAGCTTGGAAGTGCGGGCTGGGGCCAACGTCCTGACTTTC	CASSLEVRAGANVLTF
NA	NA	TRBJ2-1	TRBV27	TGTGCCAGCAATAGGTTCGTCGATGAGCAGTTCTTC	CASNRFVDEQFF
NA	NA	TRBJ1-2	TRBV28	TGTGCCAGCAGTTTCAGTTCCTATGGCTACACCTTC	CASSFSSYGYTF
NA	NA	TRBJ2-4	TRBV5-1	TGCGCCAGCAGTACGGAGTTAGCCAAAAACATTCAGTACTTC	CASSTELAKNIQYF
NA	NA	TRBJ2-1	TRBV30	TGTGCCTGGAGTGAAAGGCGTTACAATGAGCAGTTCTTC	CAWSERRYNEQFF
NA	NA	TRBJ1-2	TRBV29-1	TGCAGCGTTGAAGGGGGTGGAGGGGTGCGACATGGCTACACCTTC	CSVEGGGGVRHGYTF
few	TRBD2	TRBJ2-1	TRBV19	TGTGCCAGTAGTCCTCAAGGAGCGGCGGGAGGGTGGCATGAGCAGTTCTTC	CASSPQGAAGGWHEQFF
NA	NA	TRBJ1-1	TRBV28	TGTGCCACCAAGGGGGGGTTGAAACAAGCTTTCTTT	CATKGGLKQAFF
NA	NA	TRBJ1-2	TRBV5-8	TGTGCCAGCAGCTTAGGCAGGGGAAGCTATGGCTACACCTTC	CASSLGRGSYGYTF
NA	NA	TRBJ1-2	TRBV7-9	TGTGCCAGCAGCATTCAGGTGTCAGCGACGGTCAGTGGCTACACCTTC	CASSIQVSATVSGYTF
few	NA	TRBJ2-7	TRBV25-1	TGTGCCAGCAGTGAAGGGGGAAGAAACCCCTACGAGCAGTACTTC	CASSEGGRNPYEQYF
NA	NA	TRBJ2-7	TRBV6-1	TGTGCCAGCAGCGCTGGGGGACACTCCTACGAGCAGTACTTC	CASSAGGHSYEQYF
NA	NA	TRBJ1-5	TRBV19	TGTGCCAGTAGTGACAGTAGCAATCAGCCCCAGCATTTT	CASSDSSNQPQHF
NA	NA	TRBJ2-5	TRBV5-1	TGCGCCAGCAGCAAGGGGACCTTCCAAGAGACCCAGTACTTC	CASSKGTFQETQYF
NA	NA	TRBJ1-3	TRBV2	TGTGCCAGCATCCCGGATGCTGGAAACACCATATATTTT	CASIPDAGNTIYF
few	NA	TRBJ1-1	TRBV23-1	TGCGCCAGCAGTCTGGAAACCGACGGGGTGAACACTGAAGCTTTCTTT	CASSLETDGVNTEAFF
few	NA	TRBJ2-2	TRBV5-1	TGCGCCAGCAGCGCACGAGGGAGGCGGACCGGGGAGCTGTTTTTT	CASSARGRRTGELFF
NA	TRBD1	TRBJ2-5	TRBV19	TGTGCCAGTAGTAAAGGGACAGCCTTCGGTGGGGAGACCCAGTACTTC	CASSKGTAFGGETQYF
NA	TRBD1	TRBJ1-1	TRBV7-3	TGTGCCAGCAGCTTAGCAGGGGGCGCGGACACTGAAGCTTTCTTT	CASSLAGGADTEAFF
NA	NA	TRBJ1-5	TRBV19	TGTGCCAGTAGTACTCAGGTCGATCAGCCCCAGCATTTT	CASSTQVDQPQHF
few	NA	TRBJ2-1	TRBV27	TGTGCCAGCCAGATGTTCGAGGGATACAATGAGCAGTTCTTC	CASQMFEGYNEQFF
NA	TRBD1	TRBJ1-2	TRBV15	TGTGCCACCAGACTACAGGGGATCACTTCCTATGGCTACACCTTC	CATRLQGITSYGYTF
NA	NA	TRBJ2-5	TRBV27	TGTGCCAGCAGTTTTAGAGGTCGGGAGACCCAGTACTTC	CASSFRGRETQYF
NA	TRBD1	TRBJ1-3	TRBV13	TGTGCCAGCAGCTCTATTTACGGGACAGCTTACTCTGGAAACACCATATATTTT	CASSSIYGTAYSGNTIYF
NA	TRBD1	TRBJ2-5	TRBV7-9	TGTGCCAGCAGCTTTGGACAGGGGGCAGTCGGAGAGGCCCAGTACTTC	CASSFGQGAVGEAQYF